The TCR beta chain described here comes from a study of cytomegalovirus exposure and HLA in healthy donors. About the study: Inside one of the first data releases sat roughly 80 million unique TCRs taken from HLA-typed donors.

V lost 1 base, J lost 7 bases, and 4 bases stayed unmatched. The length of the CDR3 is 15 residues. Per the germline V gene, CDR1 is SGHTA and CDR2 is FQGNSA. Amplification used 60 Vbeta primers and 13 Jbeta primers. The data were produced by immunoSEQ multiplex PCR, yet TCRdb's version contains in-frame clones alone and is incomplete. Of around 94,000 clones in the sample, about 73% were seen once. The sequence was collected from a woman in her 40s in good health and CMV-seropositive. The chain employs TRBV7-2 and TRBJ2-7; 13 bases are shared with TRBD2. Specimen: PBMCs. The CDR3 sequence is CASSLVSGLAGEQYF. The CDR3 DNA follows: TGTGCCAGCAGCTTAGTATCGGGACTAGCGGGAGAGCAGTACTTC.